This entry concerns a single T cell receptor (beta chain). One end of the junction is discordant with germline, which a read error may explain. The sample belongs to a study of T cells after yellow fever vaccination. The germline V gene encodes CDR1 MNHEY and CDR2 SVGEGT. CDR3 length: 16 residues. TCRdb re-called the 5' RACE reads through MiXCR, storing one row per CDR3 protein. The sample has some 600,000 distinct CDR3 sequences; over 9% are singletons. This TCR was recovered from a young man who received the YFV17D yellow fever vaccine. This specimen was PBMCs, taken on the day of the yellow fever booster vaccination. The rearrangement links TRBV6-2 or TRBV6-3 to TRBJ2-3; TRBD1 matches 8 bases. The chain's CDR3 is CAGSRSRTGSTDTQYF. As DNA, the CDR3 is TGTGCCGGCAGTCGTTCGCGGACAGGGAGCACAGATACGCAGTATTTT.